This entry lists 8 T cell receptor beta chains sequenced from one sample in a study of CD8 T cells in Susac syndrome. After extraction with the RNeasy kit, roughly 0.5 to 1 ug of the RNA was reverse transcribed using random hexamers. TCRdb re-derived calls from the immunoSEQ multiplex PCR reads in MiXCR, one entry per CDR3 protein. Here the sample spans about 150,000 distinct CDR3 sequences, 94% being singletons. Sequencing was performed on CD4+ T cells from PBMCs. These receptors all stem from a human donor in good health.

The chain combines TRBV7-9 with TRBJ1-4; 9 bases are a match to TRBD1. Germline values: CDR1 SEHNR, CDR2 FQNEAQ (reference sequence). J gave up 8 bases and V 5 bases, and 6 bases lay outside the gene matches. This CDR3 comprises 14 residues. CDR3 residues: CASSQGQGSEKLFF. Here the CDR3 DNA reads TGTGCCAGCAGCCAGGGACAGGGAAGCGAAAAACTGTTTTTT.

This clonotype was recorded once. The V and J genes are TRBV19 and TRBJ2-2; D uncertain. The V gene's germline CDR1 is LNHDA and CDR2 SQIVND (reference sequence). V lost 4 bases and J 5 bases, leaving 17 bases between the germline ends. The CDR3 is 16 residues long. CDR3 sequence: CASSTPPTQITGELFF. The CDR3 DNA reads as TGTGCCAGTAGTACCCCACCAACACAGATTACCGGGGAGCTGTTTTTT.

The chain joins TRBV3-1 to TRBJ1-1; D might be TRBD1 (5 bases). Germline loops: CDR1 LGHDT, CDR2 YNNKEL (reference sequence). CDR3 size: 15 residues. V was pared by 4 bases and J by 0 bases, with 12 bases between. For the CDR3, the DNA is TGTGCCAGCAGCCCATCAGACAGAGTGAACACTGAAGCTTTCTTT. This encodes CASSPSDRVNTEAFF.

This clonotype appeared once. V and J are TRBV7-9 and TRBJ2-5; D is unclear. The germline V and J ends were trimmed by 1 base and 5 bases, with 14 bases remaining between them. This CDR3 is 15 amino acids long. Germline CDR1 reads SEHNR; CDR2 reads FQNEAQ (reference sequence). CDR3 residues: CASSLDLQIRETQYF. The CDR3 DNA reads TGTGCCAGCAGCTTAGATCTACAGATCCGGGAGACCCAGTACTTC.

About this clonotype itself: Germline is not matched at one junction end, which may reflect a read error. The J gene is TRBJ2-1, the V gene TRBV7-7; possible D gene TRBD2, 5 bases. The CDR3 is made up of 17 amino acids. Germline lookup yields CDR1 SSHAT and CDR2 FNYEAQ (reference sequence). The CDR3 sequence: CASSLAGGKTLYNEQFF. The CDR3 DNA reads TGTGCTAGCAGCTTAGCAGGAGGTAAAACCCTCTACAATGAGCAGTTCTTC.

V usage is TRBV5-1 and J usage is TRBJ2-2; no firm D call. Germline V gene lookup returns CDR1 SGHRS and CDR2 YFSETQ. V was trimmed by 4 bases and J by 1 base, leaving 11 bases between them. The CDR3 is made up of 15 amino acids. This chain's CDR3 is CASSTTLRNTGELFF. CDR3 DNA sequence: TGCGCCAGCAGCACAACCCTCAGGAACACCGGGGAGCTGTTTTTT.

CDR3 residues: CASSLRTGTDTQYF. The DNA for the CDR3 is TGTGCCAGCAGCTTGAGGACGGGCACAGATACGCAGTATTTT. The V call is TRBV7-2, the J call TRBJ2-3; unclear D gene. The CDR3 runs 14 residues. The V end lost 3 bases, the J end lost 1 base, and 8 bases lay between the germline ends. Germline values: CDR1 SGHTA, CDR2 FQGNSA.

This clonotype was counted a single time. The CDR3 DNA reads TGTGCCAGCAGCCCGACAGGGCCTGGAAACACCATATATTTT. It yields the protein CASSPTGPGNTIYF. The rearrangement joins TRBV5-6 to TRBJ1-3; 7 positions match TRBD1. Germline values: CDR1 SGHDT, CDR2 YYEEEE. CDR3 size: 14 residues. The J segment lost 2 bases and the V segment lost 4 bases, leaving 3 bases of the junction unmatched.